The rows below give T cell receptor beta chains drawn from one sample of a study of blood T cells in healthy people across ages. TCRdb re-called the 5' RACE reads with MiXCR, one entry per CDR3 protein. The sample lists about 780,000 distinct CDR3 sequences, 55% to 65% seen once, with around a quarter in the top ten. The source material was blood. The receptors were gathered from a man aged 30 to 39 in good health. Both conserved end residues are part of each CDR3. Each record gives: V gene, J gene, clone size, CDR3 protein. Not all rows give a size; the values are once, few, many and, for expanded clones, a class.

v_gene: TRBV29-1
j_gene: TRBJ1-2
abundance: NA
CDR3aa: CSVEVGGNYGYTF

v_gene: TRBV7-2
j_gene: TRBJ2-1
abundance: NA
CDR3aa: CASSLDGGEETQFF

v_gene: TRBV7-2
j_gene: NA
abundance: NA
CDR3aa: CASSRGRVYEQYF

v_gene: TRBV29-1
j_gene: TRBJ2-3
abundance: NA
CDR3aa: CSVARDSADTQYF

v_gene: TRBV4-2
j_gene: TRBJ2-2
abundance: few
CDR3aa: CASSQAGPTTGELFF

v_gene: TRBV12-3/TRBV12-4
j_gene: TRBJ1-1
abundance: NA
CDR3aa: CASRAGRVVNTEAFF

v_gene: TRBV3-1
j_gene: TRBJ2-4
abundance: NA
CDR3aa: CASGQDSLAKNIQYF

v_gene: TRBV4-3
j_gene: TRBJ2-4
abundance: NA
CDR3aa: CASSLRVGGAKNIQYF

v_gene: TRBV4-1
j_gene: NA
abundance: NA
CDR3aa: CASSPWTGRNEQYF

v_gene: TRBV9
j_gene: TRBJ2-2
abundance: once
CDR3aa: CASSNSGGGNTGELFF

v_gene: TRBV6-1
j_gene: TRBJ1-1
abundance: NA
CDR3aa: CASRPRGRGKAFF

v_gene: TRBV6-6
j_gene: TRBJ1-2
abundance: NA
CDR3aa: CASSSGDISIYGYTF

v_gene: TRBV7-2
j_gene: TRBJ1-1
abundance: few
CDR3aa: CASSLVPGGWTEAFF

v_gene: TRBV9
j_gene: TRBJ2-3
abundance: NA
CDR3aa: CASNSGFSTDTQYF

v_gene: TRBV5-1
j_gene: TRBJ2-5
abundance: few
CDR3aa: CASSWGQAQETQYF

v_gene: TRBV28
j_gene: TRBJ2-5
abundance: NA
CDR3aa: CASKMGGGQETQYF

v_gene: TRBV20-1
j_gene: TRBJ2-3
abundance: once
CDR3aa: CSADLAGGTDTQYF

v_gene: TRBV9
j_gene: TRBJ2-7
abundance: NA
CDR3aa: CASSVDGVYEQYF

v_gene: TRBV6-5
j_gene: TRBJ2-1
abundance: NA
CDR3aa: CASSYSIYPVRGSNEQFF

v_gene: TRBV15
j_gene: TRBJ2-1
abundance: once
CDR3aa: CATSRDLKGQGAYNEQFF

v_gene: TRBV4-2
j_gene: TRBJ2-7
abundance: NA
CDR3aa: CASSQISSGGAYEQYF

v_gene: TRBV27
j_gene: TRBJ2-1
abundance: NA
CDR3aa: CASSGHGINEQFF

v_gene: TRBV20-1
j_gene: TRBJ2-7
abundance: many
CDR3aa: CSAEGQEGKGGGSYEQYF

v_gene: TRBV9
j_gene: TRBJ2-1
abundance: NA
CDR3aa: CVSSETPTRFYGNEQFF

v_gene: TRBV30
j_gene: TRBJ2-6
abundance: NA
CDR3aa: CAWDTGTNVLTF

v_gene: TRBV3-1
j_gene: NA
abundance: NA
CDR3aa: CASSQEGAVNYEQYF

v_gene: TRBV4-3
j_gene: TRBJ2-3
abundance: once
CDR3aa: CASSPQEGSTDTQYF

v_gene: TRBV20-1
j_gene: TRBJ2-4
abundance: NA
CDR3aa: CSLIAKNIQYF

v_gene: TRBV29-1
j_gene: TRBJ2-7
abundance: few
CDR3aa: CSAGTDTYEQYF

v_gene: TRBV20-1
j_gene: TRBJ2-7
abundance: NA
CDR3aa: CSAGQRDRVTYEQYF

v_gene: TRBV6-1
j_gene: TRBJ2-7
abundance: NA
CDR3aa: CASSEYRAPEEEQYF

v_gene: TRBV29-1
j_gene: TRBJ2-7
abundance: few
CDR3aa: CSGTESYEQYF

v_gene: TRBV7-9
j_gene: TRBJ2-5
abundance: NA
CDR3aa: CASSLTRDLKETQYF

v_gene: TRBV9
j_gene: TRBJ2-1
abundance: NA
CDR3aa: CASSTDSLSYNEQFF

v_gene: TRBV11-2
j_gene: TRBJ2-3
abundance: NA
CDR3aa: CASSITSGRSTDTQYF

v_gene: TRBV20-1
j_gene: TRBJ2-4
abundance: NA
CDR3aa: CSATNPGRGLKDIQYF